This passage covers 5 T cell receptor beta chains from one sample sequenced in a study of OX40 agonist ivuxolimab in advanced cancers. The repertoire was sequenced with immunoSEQ multiplex PCR; TCRdb's copy has only in-frame clones and lacks some. Of approximately 66,000 clones in the sample, 85% to 90% were seen once. The specimen was CD4+ or CD8+ T cells sorted from blood, collected in a trial of the OX40 agonist ivuxolimab. The source of these receptors is an adult with an advanced solid tumor such as melanoma, head and neck, liver or kidney cancer.

V and J are TRBV5-1 and TRBJ2-7; TRBD2 agrees at 8 bases. V trimming: 3 bases; J trimming: 7 bases; junction bases outside the gene matches: 12. Germline CDR1 is SGHRS and CDR2 is YFSETQ. The CDR3 sequence is 15 residues long. The CDR3 here is CASSSMGHTGGEQYF. The CDR3 bases are TGCGCCAGCAGCTCCATGGGACATACGGGAGGGGAGCAGTACTTC.

This chain connects TRBV2 to TRBJ1-3; 8 bases map to TRBD1. The CDR3 totals 15 residues. V trimming: 7 bases; J trimming: 4 bases; junction bases outside the gene matches: 9. Germline V gene lookup returns CDR1 SNHLY and CDR2 FYNNEI. In DNA, the CDR3 is TGTGCCAGCACCAAGACAGGGGTAATGGGAAACACCATATATTTT. This codes for CASTKTGVMGNTIYF. Filled out from reference TRBV2 and TRBJ1-3, the complete variable domain reads EPEVTQTPSHQVTQMGQEVILRCVPISNHLYFYWYRQILGQKVEFLVSFYNNEISEKSEIFDDQFSVERPDGSNFTLKIRSTKLEDSAMYFCASTKTGVMGNTIYFGEGSWLTVV.

This chain uses TRBV28 with TRBJ1-4; maybe TRBD1 (5 bases). V was cut by 6 bases and J by 0 bases, with 11 bases left in between. The germline V gene has CDR1 MDHEN and CDR2 SYDVKM. The CDR3 is 15 residues long. Written as DNA, the CDR3 is TGTGCCAGCAGGGCTGGGACGGCAACTAATGAAAAACTGTTTTTT. This translates into CASRAGTATNEKLFF.

The chain combines TRBV18 with TRBJ1-1; D perhaps matches TRBD1 (5 bases). Germline V lookup: CDR1 KGHSH, CDR2 LQKENI. The CDR3 totals 14 residues. The V gene lost 2 bases and the J gene lost 5 bases, with 12 bases spanning the gap. This chain's CDR3 is CASSPTDGGTEAFF. The CDR3 coding sequence is TGTGCCAGCTCACCAACGGACGGGGGGACTGAAGCTTTCTTT.

This chain uses TRBV19 with TRBJ2-5; 8 bases are shared with TRBD1. After removal of 3 bases from V and 11 bases from J, the junction contained 11 bases not matched to a gene. CDR3 length equals 14 residues. CDR1 and CDR2 from the germline V gene are LNHDA and SQIVND (reference sequence). The CDR3 protein is CASSIGTGPYEQYF. The CDR3 DNA sequence: TGTGCCAGTAGTATTGGGACAGGCCCCTATGAGCAGTACTTC.